This T cell receptor beta chain was captured in a study of monozygotic twins with cystic fibrosis. Assay: immunoSEQ multiplex PCR; the TCRdb copy retains only in-frame clones and omits some. Of about 14,000 clones listed, around 93% are singletons. This clone has only one observation. Its antigen remains unknown. V shed 4 bases, J shed 1 base, and the junction held 3 bases outside the gene matches. Germline CDR1 and CDR2: SGHDN and FVKESK. CDR3 length: 15 amino acids. The study, taken as a whole, reports: Clonality was generally low (median approximately 0.0088), higher in the most severe patients. In 13 of 16 pairs, V gene usage was closest to the co-twin's.

This clonotype was obtained from a girl aged 2-10 years with cystic fibrosis. The specimen was blood. The J gene is TRBJ2-1, the V gene TRBV14; 8 bases map to TRBD1. The CDR3, as DNA: TGTGCCAGCAGCCGCGACAGGGGATCCTACAATGAGCAGTTCTTC. It is translated as CASSRDRGSYNEQFF. Full variable domain (missing parts from reference TRBV14 and TRBJ2-1): EAGVTQFPSHSVIEKGQTVTLRCDPISGHDNLYWYRRVMGKEIKFLLHFVKESKQDESGMPNNRFLAERTGGTYSTLKVQPAELEDSGVYFCASSRDRGSYNEQFFGPGTRLTVL.